This T cell receptor beta chain appears in the sequencing data of a study of Ad26.COV2.S vaccination and SARS-CoV-2 variants (dated by TCRdb to the early 2020s). Broadly, across the study: Donors in the vaccine arm were drawn from COV1001, a phase I-IIa trial of Ad26.COV2.S in healthy adults that was multicentre, randomized, double-blind and placebo-controlled. The TCR-sequenced set comprised about 32 samples: approximately 19 Ad26.COV2.S vaccine recipients, 5 placebo recipients and 8 SARS-CoV-2 convalescent individuals. Trial participants were randomized into five groups of five, in which low-dose or high-dose Ad26.COV2.S was given once or twice, or placebo was given on both occasions. TCRbeta repertoire sequencing served as the tool for gauging how specific and how broad the SARS-CoV-2-reactive T cell receptors were following Ad26.COV2.S vaccination. Blinding of investigators to trial group allocation was maintained during experiments and outcome assessment. Dosing of Ad26.COV2.S was intramuscular, at either 5x10^10 or 1x10^11 viral particles, delivered as one shot or as two shots spaced 56 days apart.

The research as a whole found: Vaccine and placebo recipients had similar non-spike TCR breadth, a finding consistent with the vaccine containing only spike. After vaccination, spike-specific CD8+ and CD4+ T cell responses were reported to show substantial breadth. Higher spike-specific TCR breadth was observed in Ad26.COV2.S recipients than in placebo recipients (P = 0.0014). The study lacked the statistical power to compare responses across vaccine doses or regimens. The authors noted that total T cell responses may have been underestimated by the TCR breadth and depth analyses.

The intended sense of this specimen's treatment or condition label: over 15 received Ad26.COV2.S at low or high dose, single or two shots; about 5 received placebo; per-sample allocation not given. Repertoires of vaccine and placebo recipients were sequenced from samples collected on day 63 after the first injection. In Cohort 1b, roughly 26 adults aged 18-55 years were enrolled at a single site in Boston, USA, between 29 July and 7 August 2020. Ad26.COV2.S was a replication-incompetent adenovirus type 26 vector that expressed a prefusion-stabilized SARS-CoV-2 spike protein derived from the original Wuhan strain. As for this clone: Its antigen is unknown. No clone much larger than this one lies a single base away; base qualities are absent.

In the germline V gene, CDR1 corresponds to MGHRA and CDR2 to YSYEKL. CDR3 length: 16 amino acids, cysteine to phenylalanine. The kept DNA is CDR3 alone, 48 bases in frame from the first base. Unmatched junction bases come to 5, with V trimmed by 4 bases and J by 4 bases. The immunoSEQ Assay was used to sequence TCRbeta CDR3 regions. After extraction, genomic DNA underwent amplification by bias-controlled multiplex PCR, followed by high-throughput sequencing. The paper's processing steps were these. To quantify the absolute abundance of every unique TCRbeta CDR3 region, sequences were collapsed and filtered. T cell fraction was estimated by normalizing TCRbeta template counts to usable DNA, which was measured by amplifying reference genes present in all nucleated cells. Repertoire TCRs were annotated as SARS-CoV-2-specific by exact matching of V gene, CDR3 amino acid sequence and J gene to a known reactive TCR set. The reference SARS-CoV-2 TCR set was derived from MIRA and filtered for enrichment in COVID-19-positive ImmuneCODE repertoires, a step that removed public or cross-reactive TCRs. Using the MIRA antigens, annotated TCRs were further analysed by specific ORF or by position within an ORF. Breadth was defined as the number of annotated unique rearrangements divided by the total number of unique productive rearrangements, and depth was defined as the summed frequency of the annotated unique rearrangements. TCR breadth was compared between groups using two-sided Wilcoxon rank-sum tests. TCRdb took over this immuneACCESS table, retaining in-frame rearrangements with V and J assigned. Such tables are incomplete; in checked studies, under half of the missing clones stem from an unresolved V gene, and the remainder is unexplained. V, J and clone size are those of that table, while D and trimming were read from the DNA. The sample data list fewer than 900,000 clones, and around 92% of these were observed just once. 1.5% of the sample rests with the top ten.

The rearrangement joined TRBV4-1 to TRBJ2-3, and TRBD2 aligns with 13 junction nucleotides. The starting material was peripheral blood, obtained in a trial of Ad26.COV2.S vaccine versus placebo. The origin of this receptor is a person between 18 and 59 years old who received the Ad26.COV2.S COVID-19 vaccine or a placebo. The sequence in DNA is TGCGCCAGCAGCCTTGCCGGGACTAGCGGGGCAGATACGCAGTATTTT. Its protein product is CASSLAGTSGADTQYF.